The T cell receptor beta chain described here comes from a study of PD-L1 blockade in urothelial cancer. Study details: The study found a median of approximately 1,400 T cells in tumor samples.

TCRdb keeps only in-frame clones here, not all; method: immunoSEQ multiplex PCR. The sample has tens of thousands of clones, just over 35% seen once. This clone has just one count. Its antigen is not identified. Germline V gene data show CDR1 as SGHDN and CDR2 as FVKESK. V lost 3 bases, J lost 6 bases, and 12 bases lay in between. The CDR3 runs to 14 residues. The study's findings and limits: Tumor material consisted of one FFPE sample per patient, not collected immediately before treatment.

The chain is built from TRBV14 and TRBJ1-5; D is perhaps TRBD1 (5 bases). Sequenced material: tumor tissue, taken before atezolizumab (anti-PD-L1) treatment. This TCR came from a man in his fifties or sixties with urothelial cancer. CDR3 bases: TGTGCCAGCAGCCAGGCAGGGCGGGCTCAGCCCCAGCATTTT. As protein: CASSQAGRAQPQHF. Full variable domain (rest looked up from reference TRBV14 and TRBJ1-5): EAGVTQFPSHSVIEKGQTVTLRCDPISGHDNLYWYRRVMGKEIKFLLHFVKESKQDESGMPNNRFLAERTGGTYSTLKVQPAELEDSGVYFCASSQAGRAQPQHFGDGTRLSIL.